The T cell receptor (beta chain) described here comes from a study of OX40 agonist ivuxolimab in advanced cancers. This CDR3 comprises 11 residues. The ends were cut back, 8 bases at V and 4 bases at J, with 11 bases in the middle. The germline V gene has CDR1 SQVTM and CDR2 ANQGSEA. The protocol was immunoSEQ multiplex PCR, while the TCRdb copy is restricted to in-frame clones and leaves out a portion. The sample records approximately 91,000 clones, around 85% being singletons. The receptor's source is an adult with an advanced solid tumor such as melanoma, head and neck, liver or kidney cancer. The chain combines TRBV29-1 with TRBJ1-1; D gene ambiguous. The sequencing used CD4+ or CD8+ T cells sorted from blood, collected in a trial of the OX40 agonist ivuxolimab. CDR3 bases: TGCAGCTTGCGACGGGCCACTGAAGCTTTCTTT. This translates into CSLRRATEAFF.